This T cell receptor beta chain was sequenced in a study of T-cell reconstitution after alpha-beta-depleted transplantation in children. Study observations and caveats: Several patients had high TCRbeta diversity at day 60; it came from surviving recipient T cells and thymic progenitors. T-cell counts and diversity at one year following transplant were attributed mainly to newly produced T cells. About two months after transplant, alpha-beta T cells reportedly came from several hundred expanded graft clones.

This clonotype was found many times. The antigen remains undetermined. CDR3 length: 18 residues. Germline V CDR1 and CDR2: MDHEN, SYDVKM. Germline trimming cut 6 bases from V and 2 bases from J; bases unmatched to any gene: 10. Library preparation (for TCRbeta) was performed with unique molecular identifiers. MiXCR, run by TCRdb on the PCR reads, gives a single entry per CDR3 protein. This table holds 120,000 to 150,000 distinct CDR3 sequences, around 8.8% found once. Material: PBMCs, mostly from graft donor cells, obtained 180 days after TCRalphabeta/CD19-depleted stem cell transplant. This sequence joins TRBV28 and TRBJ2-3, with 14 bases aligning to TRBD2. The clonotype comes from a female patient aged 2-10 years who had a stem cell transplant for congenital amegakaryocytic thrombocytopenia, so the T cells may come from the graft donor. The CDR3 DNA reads TGTGCCAGCAGGGGACTAGCGGGAGAGACTCTTTTCACAGATACGCAGTATTTT. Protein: CASRGLAGETLFTDTQYF.